This T cell receptor (beta chain) came from a study of blood T cell repertoires in COVID-19. Study background: Some COVID-19 samples were acute and others convalescent; all came from the United States, Italy and Spain. The cDNA or gDNA used as material had been derived from T cells, B-cell-depleted T cells, or PBMCs.

Original handling: Counts of nucleated cells, estimated from reference gene primer amplification, were obtained. The data were produced by immunoSEQ multiplex PCR, yet TCRdb's version contains in-frame clones alone and is incomplete. From that table come the V and J calls and clone size; the DNA was used to work out D and trimming. The sample holds about 150,000 clones; approximately 90% are singletons and the top ten take around 1.9%. Germline V CDR1 and CDR2: LNHDA, SQIVND (reference sequence). Trimming removed 6 bases from V and 1 base from J, with 11 bases in between. The CDR3 sequence is 14 residues long.

This chain uses TRBV19 with TRBJ2-3; D may be TRBD1 (5 bases). The clonotype comes from a man aged 45-65 years who had recovered from COVID-19. What was sequenced was peripheral blood. The CDR3 sequence is CASSWTPRTDTQYF. CDR3 sequence (DNA): TGTGCCAGTAGCTGGACACCTCGCACAGATACGCAGTATTTT.